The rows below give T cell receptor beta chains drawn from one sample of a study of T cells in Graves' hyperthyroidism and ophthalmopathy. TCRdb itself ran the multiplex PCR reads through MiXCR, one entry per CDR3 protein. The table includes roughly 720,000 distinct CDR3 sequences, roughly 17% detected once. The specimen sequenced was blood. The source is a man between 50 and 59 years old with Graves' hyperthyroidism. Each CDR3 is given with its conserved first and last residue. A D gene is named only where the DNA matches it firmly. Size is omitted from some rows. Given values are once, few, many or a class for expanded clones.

CDR3aa: CAWTGLAGRLNYEQYF
CDR3nt: TGTGCCTGGACGGGACTAGCGGGTAGGCTGAACTACGAGCAGTACTTC
v_gene: TRBV30
d_gene: TRBD2
abundance: many
j_gene: TRBJ2-7

CDR3aa: CASSLGLHPYEQYF
CDR3nt: TGTGCCAGCAGTTTAGGCCTCCATCCCTACGAGCAGTACTTC
v_gene: TRBV28
d_gene: NA
abundance: many
j_gene: TRBJ2-7

CDR3aa: CAWARDNYEQYF
CDR3nt: TGTGCCTGGGCTAGGGACAACTACGAGCAGTACTTC
v_gene: TRBV30
d_gene: NA
abundance: NA
j_gene: TRBJ2-7

CDR3aa: CASSEADRGQYEQYF
CDR3nt: TGTGCCAGCAGTGAAGCGGACAGGGGGCAATACGAGCAGTACTTC
v_gene: TRBV2
d_gene: TRBD1
abundance: many
j_gene: TRBJ2-7

CDR3aa: CASSRWQGDEKLFF
CDR3nt: TGTGCCAGCAGTAGGTGGCAGGGGGACGAAAAACTGTTTTTT
v_gene: TRBV2
d_gene: TRBD1
abundance: many
j_gene: TRBJ1-4

CDR3aa: CASSRNRGAEAFF
CDR3nt: TGCGCCAGCAGCCGAAACAGGGGGGCTGAAGCTTTCTTT
v_gene: TRBV4-3
d_gene: TRBD1
abundance: NA
j_gene: TRBJ1-1

CDR3aa: CAWSPQKNYGYTF
CDR3nt: TGTGCCTGGAGCCCACAGAAAAACTATGGCTACACCTTC
v_gene: TRBV30
d_gene: NA
abundance: NA
j_gene: TRBJ1-2

CDR3aa: CASSSRETSTDTQYF
CDR3nt: TGTGCCAGCAGCTCAAGAGAGACTAGCACAGATACGCAGTATTTT
v_gene: TRBV7-9
d_gene: NA
abundance: few
j_gene: TRBJ2-3

CDR3aa: CASSYPGGGNTDTQYF
CDR3nt: TGTGCCAGCAGTTACCCTGGTGGGGGGAACACAGATACGCAGTATTTT
v_gene: TRBV6-9
d_gene: NA
abundance: NA
j_gene: TRBJ2-3

CDR3aa: CSARDYRTSGYEQYF
CDR3nt: TGCAGTGCTAGAGATTACCGGACTAGCGGATACGAGCAGTACTTC
v_gene: TRBV20-1
d_gene: TRBD2
abundance: NA
j_gene: TRBJ2-7

CDR3aa: CAWSVLRSREDLNTEAFF
CDR3nt: TGTGCCTGGAGTGTACTTAGGAGCAGGGAAGATTTGAACACTGAAGCTTTCTTT
v_gene: TRBV30
d_gene: NA
abundance: NA
j_gene: TRBJ1-1

CDR3aa: CASSQDRQGANEKLFF
CDR3nt: TGTGCCAGCAGCCAAGATCGACAGGGGGCTAATGAAAAACTGTTTTTT
v_gene: TRBV3-1
d_gene: TRBD1
abundance: few
j_gene: TRBJ1-4

CDR3aa: CASRLAGGYEQYF
CDR3nt: TGTGCCAGTCGACTAGCGGGCGGCTACGAGCAGTACTTC
v_gene: TRBV27
d_gene: TRBD2
abundance: many
j_gene: TRBJ2-7

CDR3aa: CATKTQLAGDNEQFF
CDR3nt: TGTGCCACCAAGACTCAGTTAGCGGGAGATAATGAGCAGTTCTTC
v_gene: TRBV10-3
d_gene: TRBD2
abundance: many
j_gene: TRBJ2-1

CDR3aa: CASRGLTLHEQYF
CDR3nt: TGTGCCAGTAGGGGCCTTACCCTCCACGAGCAGTACTTC
v_gene: TRBV19
d_gene: NA
abundance: NA
j_gene: TRBJ2-7

CDR3aa: CASGPVGTGIRSGANVLTF
CDR3nt: TGTGCCAGCGGCCCCGTAGGGACAGGGATCCGCTCTGGGGCCAACGTCCTGACTTTC
v_gene: TRBV27
d_gene: TRBD1
abundance: many
j_gene: TRBJ2-6

CDR3aa: CASSPGLAGEIETQYF
CDR3nt: TGTGCCAGCAGCCCGGGACTAGCGGGAGAGATAGAGACCCAGTACTTC
v_gene: TRBV5-8
d_gene: TRBD2
abundance: many
j_gene: TRBJ2-5

CDR3aa: CASSLAPRQGRYNEQFF
CDR3nt: TGTGCCAGCAGTCTCGCACCACGACAGGGGCGGTACAATGAGCAGTTCTTC
v_gene: TRBV28
d_gene: TRBD1
abundance: many
j_gene: TRBJ2-1

CDR3aa: CASSAIAGGETQYF
CDR3nt: TGTGCCAGCAGCGCGATAGCGGGTGGGGAGACCCAGTACTTC
v_gene: TRBV9
d_gene: TRBD2
abundance: many
j_gene: TRBJ2-5

CDR3aa: CASSAQGEAFF
CDR3nt: TGTGCCAGCAGCGCCCAGGGGGAAGCTTTCTTT
v_gene: TRBV9
d_gene: NA
abundance: many
j_gene: TRBJ1-1

CDR3aa: CASSPRGKRRFTDTQYF
CDR3nt: TGTGCCAGCAGCCCCAGAGGCAAGCGGAGGTTCACAGATACGCAGTATTTT
v_gene: TRBV14
d_gene: NA
abundance: many
j_gene: TRBJ2-3

CDR3aa: CASSPGTENTEAFF
CDR3nt: TGTGCCAGCAGCCCAGGGACAGAGAACACTGAAGCTTTCTTT
v_gene: TRBV4-2
d_gene: TRBD1
abundance: many
j_gene: TRBJ1-1

CDR3aa: CASRLPPGQQNEQFF
CDR3nt: TGTGCCAGCAGACTTCCGCCGGGACAACAAAATGAGCAGTTCTTC
v_gene: TRBV7-9
d_gene: NA
abundance: many
j_gene: TRBJ2-1

CDR3aa: CASSLQGGMTDTQYF
CDR3nt: TGTGCCAGCAGTCTCCAGGGGGGAATGACAGATACGCAGTATTTT
v_gene: TRBV12-3/TRBV12-4
d_gene: NA
abundance: many
j_gene: TRBJ2-3

CDR3aa: CASSLERDTHSYEQYF
CDR3nt: TGTGCCAGCAGCTTAGAGCGGGACACTCACTCCTACGAGCAGTACTTC
v_gene: TRBV11-1
d_gene: NA
abundance: many
j_gene: TRBJ2-7

CDR3aa: CSGQGAFGGYTF
CDR3nt: TGCAGTGGACAGGGGGCCTTCGGTGGCTACACCTTC
v_gene: TRBV20-1
d_gene: TRBD1
abundance: NA
j_gene: TRBJ1-2

CDR3aa: CAISESEPQETQYF
CDR3nt: TGTGCCATCAGTGAGTCGGAGCCGCAAGAGACCCAGTACTTC
v_gene: TRBV10-3
d_gene: NA
abundance: many
j_gene: TRBJ2-5

CDR3aa: CAGRLWEYSPTDTQYF
CDR3nt: TGTGCCGGACGCCTCTGGGAGTATTCCCCCACAGATACGCAGTATTTT
v_gene: TRBV7-9
d_gene: NA
abundance: many
j_gene: TRBJ2-3

CDR3aa: CASRGRRARKNEQYF
CDR3nt: TGTGCCAGCAGAGGTAGGAGGGCGCGAAAAAACGAGCAGTACTTC
v_gene: TRBV12-3/TRBV12-4
d_gene: NA
abundance: many
j_gene: TRBJ2-7

CDR3aa: CASSYPTGRKNSNQPQHF
CDR3nt: TGTGCCAGCAGTTACCCCACGGGACGGAAAAATAGCAATCAGCCCCAGCATTTT
v_gene: TRBV6-2/TRBV6-3
d_gene: NA
abundance: many
j_gene: TRBJ1-5

CDR3aa: CSVAGTSYEQYF
CDR3nt: TGCAGCGTTGCAGGGACTTCCTACGAGCAGTACTTC
v_gene: TRBV29-1
d_gene: NA
abundance: few
j_gene: TRBJ2-7

CDR3aa: CASSVDAGVREQYF
CDR3nt: TGTGCCAGCAGCGTAGACGCGGGAGTGAGGGAGCAGTACTTC
v_gene: TRBV9
d_gene: TRBD2
abundance: few
j_gene: TRBJ2-7

CDR3aa: CASLTEGTSGLSYNEQFF
CDR3nt: TGTGCCAGTTTGACGGAAGGGACTAGCGGCTTATCCTACAATGAGCAGTTCTTC
v_gene: TRBV11-3
d_gene: TRBD2
abundance: few
j_gene: TRBJ2-1

CDR3aa: CATSDSSPGTGLAVPGKAFF
CDR3nt: TGTGCCACCAGTGATTCAAGTCCCGGGACAGGGCTGGCGGTTCCGGGAAAAGCTTTCTTT
v_gene: TRBV24-1
d_gene: TRBD1
abundance: once
j_gene: TRBJ1-1

CDR3aa: CASSYSMRERDTQYF
CDR3nt: TGTGCCAGCAGTTACTCGATGCGGGAGAGGGATACGCAGTATTTT
v_gene: TRBV6-5
d_gene: TRBD2
abundance: NA
j_gene: TRBJ2-3

CDR3aa: CASGLEIVGSSYNEQFF
CDR3nt: TGTGCTAGTGGTTTGGAGATTGTGGGGAGCTCCTACAATGAGCAGTTCTTC
v_gene: TRBV12-5
d_gene: NA
abundance: many
j_gene: TRBJ2-1

CDR3aa: CASSRQASVEAFF
CDR3nt: TGTGCCAGCAGCCGACAGGCCTCCGTTGAAGCTTTCTTT
v_gene: TRBV11-2
d_gene: NA
abundance: many
j_gene: TRBJ1-1

CDR3aa: CSASALAGGEETQYF
CDR3nt: TGCAGTGCTAGCGCACTAGCGGGAGGAGAAGAGACCCAGTACTTC
v_gene: TRBV20-1
d_gene: TRBD2
abundance: many
j_gene: TRBJ2-5

CDR3aa: CASSLDPGTSYEQYF
CDR3nt: TGTGCCAGCAGCTTAGATCCGGGGACGAGCTACGAGCAGTACTTC
v_gene: TRBV11-2
d_gene: NA
abundance: many
j_gene: TRBJ2-7

CDR3aa: CASSQSLATETQYF
CDR3nt: TGTGCCAGCAGCCAATCCCTAGCGACGGAGACCCAGTACTTC
v_gene: TRBV3-1
d_gene: NA
abundance: many
j_gene: TRBJ2-5

CDR3aa: CASSSLDARQNTEAFF
CDR3nt: TGTGCCAGCAGTTCATTGGACGCTAGACAGAACACTGAAGCTTTCTTT
v_gene: TRBV28
d_gene: NA
abundance: many
j_gene: TRBJ1-1

CDR3aa: CASSLNSGPSYEQYF
CDR3nt: TGTGCCAGCAGTTTAAATAGCGGGCCCTCCTACGAGCAGTACTTC
v_gene: TRBV28
d_gene: TRBD2
abundance: many
j_gene: TRBJ2-7

CDR3aa: CASSYRVKDTEAFF
CDR3nt: TGTGCCAGCAGTTACCGGGTAAAGGACACTGAAGCTTTCTTT
v_gene: TRBV6-1
d_gene: NA
abundance: few
j_gene: TRBJ1-1

CDR3aa: CASTSLDRGYNEQFF
CDR3nt: TGTGCCAGCACCTCTTTGGACAGGGGATACAATGAGCAGTTCTTC
v_gene: TRBV7-2
d_gene: TRBD1
abundance: many
j_gene: TRBJ2-1

CDR3aa: CASSFRGGSRGSHTGELFF
CDR3nt: TGTGCCAGCAGTTTCAGGGGGGGTAGTCGTGGGAGTCACACCGGGGAGCTGTTTTTT
v_gene: TRBV28
d_gene: NA
abundance: many
j_gene: TRBJ2-2

CDR3aa: CASSDLPVIGTDTQYF
CDR3nt: TGTGCCAGCAGTGATCTTCCTGTTATAGGCACAGATACGCAGTATTTT
v_gene: TRBV6-1
d_gene: NA
abundance: few
j_gene: TRBJ2-3

CDR3aa: CASRYSGTLSYNEQFF
CDR3nt: TGTGCCAGCAGGTATAGCGGGACTCTATCCTACAATGAGCAGTTCTTC
v_gene: TRBV28
d_gene: TRBD2
abundance: NA
j_gene: TRBJ2-1

CDR3aa: CSASIRASGTDTQYF
CDR3nt: TGCAGTGCCAGCATCCGGGCTAGCGGCACAGATACGCAGTATTTT
v_gene: TRBV20-1
d_gene: NA
abundance: many
j_gene: TRBJ2-3

CDR3aa: CSVEDSTLTGNTIYF
CDR3nt: TGCAGCGTTGAAGATTCTACCCTGACTGGAAACACCATATATTTT
v_gene: TRBV29-1
d_gene: NA
abundance: few
j_gene: TRBJ1-3

CDR3aa: CASSRDSENQPQHF
CDR3nt: TGTGCCAGCAGCCGGGACAGCGAAAATCAGCCCCAGCATTTT
v_gene: TRBV7-9
d_gene: TRBD1
abundance: NA
j_gene: TRBJ1-5

CDR3aa: CALQVQDNEQFF
CDR3nt: TGTGCCCTACAGGTTCAGGACAATGAGCAGTTCTTC
v_gene: TRBV7-9
d_gene: NA
abundance: many
j_gene: TRBJ2-1

CDR3aa: CASSFGGRLSYEQYF
CDR3nt: TGTGCCAGCAGTTTTGGCGGGAGGCTCTCCTACGAGCAGTACTTC
v_gene: TRBV12-3/TRBV12-4
d_gene: TRBD2
abundance: NA
j_gene: TRBJ2-7